The sequence of this TCR beta chain was determined in a study of blood T cell repertoires in COVID-19 (TCRdb year 2020). At the level of the whole study: The collaborator samples originated in the United States, Italy and Spain and spanned the acute and convalescent phases of COVID-19. The material from the prospective study consisted of cDNA or gDNA derived from T cells, B-cell-depleted T cells, or PBMCs. Subjects who had been exposed to COVID-19, were actively infected with it, or had recovered from it provided the deeply sampled blood TCRbeta repertoires that made up the dataset. The repertoires were made available in a free public database intended to serve as a resource for research on the immune response to SARS-CoV-2. Samples were obtained from the ongoing ImmuneRACE study (first 160 participants) and from about 1,300 subjects provided by 6 global collaborators. Nearly every sample came with metadata listing a de-identified subject ID, COVID-19 status, age in years and sex. HLA class I and class II types, where available, came from metadata supplied by the sample provider rather than from assay-based typing.

From cysteine to phenylalanine, the CDR3 is 15 amino acids long. Solely the CDR3 DNA is kept, with 45 bases framed from the first base. For CDR1 and CDR2, the germline V gene (reference sequence) lists SGHNT and YYREEE. Trimming removed 4 bases from V and 5 bases from J; the gene matches leave 9 bases unexplained. Each collaborating institution followed its own protocols to collect whole blood in K2EDTA tubes. For TCRbeta analysis, collaborator samples were shipped as frozen whole blood, as isolated PBMCs, or as DNA extracted from either sample type. With regard to this clone: Its antigen target is currently unknown. No base quality information exists; no much larger clone differs at one position.

TCRbeta CDR3 regions were amplified from genomic DNA by means of the immunoSEQ Assay, a bias-controlled multiplex PCR. As for the authors' bioinformatics: Within the assay, amplification of reference gene primers was used to estimate how many nucleated cells each sample contained. To quantify the absolute abundance of each unique TCRbeta CDR3 rearrangement, sequence reads were collapsed and filtered. Productive Simpson clonality was computed per sample as the square root of Simpson's diversity index over productive rearrangements. This is the immuneACCESS table as TCRdb keeps it, with only in-frame sequences that have V and J called. A part of the clones is gone; compared with another copy, unresolved V genes explain less than half, and the rest is unexplained. Clone size and the V and J calls come from that table; the DNA yielded D and trimming. Here the sample has roughly 60,000 clones; over 85% occur a single time. The ten top clones hold approximately 6% of the sample.

Beyond this particular receptor, the publication reports: The quantity of clinical and demographic metadata differed by source and by participant and was supplied without curation.

The source is a human donor in a cohort sampled during active COVID-19. This sequence uses TRBV5-4 and TRBJ2-5; the central 9 bases match TRBD1. What was sequenced was peripheral blood. Read as DNA, the sequence is TGTGCCAGCAGCCCCCGACAGGGGGGTTTTGAGACCCAGTACTTC. It is translated as CASSPRQGGFETQYF.